These 12 T cell receptor beta chains share one sample of origin, sequenced in a study of regulatory T cells in long-lasting Graves disease. Described time point: newly diagnosed GD, antithyroid drugs for less than 3 months. PBMC-derived RNA was used for the TCR library. The authors built TCR beta libraries using iRepertoire HTBI primers and Arm-PCR of CDR3 regions. TCRdb re-called the multiplex PCR reads with MiXCR, one entry per CDR3 protein. The top ten hold approximately 20% of the sample, which has 200,000 to 250,000 distinct CDR3 sequences, 15% to 20% seen once. The sequencing here drew on peripheral blood mononuclear cells (PBMCs), taken at new diagnosis, from a patient treated with antithyroid drugs. The receptors stem from a female donor with Graves disease.

On this clonotype itself: This may stem from a read error, because a much larger clone lies one nucleotide away. The chain employs TRBV18 and TRBJ1-3; no definite D call. The CDR3 sequence is 16 residues long. In germline, CDR1 is KGHSH, CDR2 LQKENI. The V gene lost 3 bases and the J gene lost 0 bases, with 12 bases spanning the gap. The CDR3 DNA reads as TGTGCCAGCTCACCCGCGTTGAGCCACTCTGGAAACACCATATATTTT. Translated, it gives CASSPALSHSGNTIYF.

This clonotype is classed as medium-sized. The chain uses TRBV20-1 and TRBJ2-5, with 9 positions matching TRBD2. Germline CDR1 DFQATT, CDR2 SNEGSKA (reference sequence). Trimming at V came to 1 base and at J to 2 bases, leaving 5 bases not matched to a gene. The CDR3 is 15 residues long. The DNA of the CDR3 is TGCAGTGCTAGAGGGAAGCGGGGGGCTCAAGAGACCCAGTACTTC. This gives the protein CSARGKRGAQETQYF.

This clonotype was detected ten times or more. The genes are TRBV27 and TRBJ2-1, with 14 bases lining up with TRBD2. V dropped 6 bases and J dropped 10; count of bases not matched to a gene: 5. Per the germline V gene, CDR1 is MNHEY and CDR2 is SMNVEV (reference sequence). The length of the CDR3 is 14 residues. CDR3: CASSGLAGGEEQFF. As DNA, the CDR3 is TGTGCCAGCAGCGGACTAGCGGGAGGAGAAGAGCAGTTCTTC.

This clonotype was seen only a few times. The chain links TRBV16 to TRBJ2-5; 8 nucleotides line up with TRBD1. Germline V gene sequence: CDR1 KGHSY, CDR2 FQNENV. J lost 5 bases, V lost 0 bases, and 5 bases had no gene match. This CDR3 has 15 amino acids. The CDR3 region has the DNA TGTGCCAGCAGCCAATCGGCAGGGGGCGCGGAGACCCAGTACTTC. It specifies CASSQSAGGAETQYF.

This clonotype was observed a few times. V gene TRBV7-3 combines with J gene TRBJ1-2; D gene uncertain. CDR3 size: 14 residues. The ends were cut back, 5 bases at V and 4 bases at J, with 14 bases in the middle. CDR1 and CDR2 (germline): SGHTA, FQGTGA. The CDR3 DNA reads TGTGCCAGCAGCCCCGGGTCCTCCCCCTATGGCTACACCTTC. Its translation: CASSPGSSPYGYTF.

Points on this clonotype: Germline and junction disagree at one end, which may indicate a read error. The V and J genes are TRBV7-2 and TRBJ1-3, with TRBD1 as a possible D gene (5 bases). The CDR3 has 16 amino acids. The V gene's germline CDR1 is SGHTA and CDR2 FQGNSA. The CDR3 region is CASSPGRGNRGKTIYF. CDR3 sequence (DNA): TGTGCCAGCAGCCCAGGGAGGGGAAATCGTGGAAAGACCATATATTTT.

This clonotype appeared many times. The chain recombines TRBV9 with TRBJ2-2; no reliable D call. CDR1 is SGDLS and CDR2 is YYNGEE in the germline V gene. The length of the CDR3 is 15 residues. Trimming stripped 4 bases from V and 0 bases from J, with 10 bases between. This CDR3 reads CASSFLKANTGELFF. The CDR3 bases are TGTGCCAGCAGCTTTCTTAAAGCGAACACCGGGGAGCTGTTTTTT.

This clonotype was counted many times. This chain connects TRBV28 to TRBJ2-2; a possible D gene is TRBD2 (6 bases). The CDR3 has 15 residues. The V end was cut by 3 bases, the J end by 7 bases, with 15 bases between. CDR1 is MDHEN, CDR2 SYDVKM, per germline. CDR3 in amino acids: CASSFVPGRDGELFF. CDR3 DNA: TGTGCCAGCAGTTTTGTTCCGGGGCGGGACGGGGAGCTGTTTTTT.

This clonotype was recorded at least ten times. The chain is built from TRBV12-3 or TRBV12-4 and TRBJ2-2; 8 positions match TRBD2. The CDR3 is made up of 17 amino acids. Trimming took 3 bases from V and 4 from J; bases not matched to a gene: 10. In nucleotides, the CDR3 is TGTGCCAGCAGTTTGACCCACTTAGCGGGACCCACCGGGGAGCTGTTTTTT. Translating it yields CASSLTHLAGPTGELFF.

The table lists this clonotype with many counts. The V and J genes are TRBV30 and TRBJ2-3, with D tentatively TRBD1 (7 bases). V lost 4 bases, J lost 6 bases, and 14 bases lay in between. CDR3 length: 13 residues. Germline V gives CDR1 GTSNPN, CDR2 SVGIG (reference sequence). The CDR3 loop is CAWMEGARDTQYF. CDR3 bases: TGTGCCTGGATGGAGGGGGCCAGGGATACGCAGTATTTT. Full variable domain (remainder filled in from reference TRBV30 and TRBJ2-3): SQTIHQWPATLVQPVGSPLSLECTVEGTSNPNLYWYRQAAGRGLQLLFYSVGIGQISSEVPQNLSASRPQDRQFILSSKKLLLSDSGFYLCAWMEGARDTQYFGPGTRLTVL.

This clonotype was seen repeatedly, ten times or more. The gene calls are TRBV7-8 and TRBJ1-1; 8 nucleotides agree with TRBD1. The V segment lost 3 bases and the J segment 7 bases; nucleotides outside the gene matches: 10. Per the germline V gene, CDR1 is SGHVS and CDR2 is FQNEAQ. The CDR3 sequence is 15 residues long. CDR3 in amino acids: CASSFRTGKESEAFF. In nucleotides, the CDR3 is TGTGCCAGCAGCTTTCGGACAGGGAAGGAGAGTGAAGCTTTCTTT.

This clonotype has a count of ten or more. The gene calls are TRBV20-1 and TRBJ1-1; D might be TRBD1 (5 bases). The CDR3 contains 12 residues. The germline gives CDR1 DFQATT, CDR2 SNEGSKA (reference sequence). Trimming pared 3 bases from V and 4 bases from J, leaving 9 bases between. This chain's CDR3 is CSASWGGTEAFF. CDR3 coding DNA: TGCAGTGCTAGCTGGGGGGGCACTGAAGCTTTCTTT.